The 31 T cell receptor beta chains listed next were all sequenced from one sample in a study of blood T cell repertoires in COVID-19. The data were produced by immunoSEQ multiplex PCR, yet TCRdb's version contains in-frame clones alone and is incomplete. Here the sample spans some 220,000 clones, around four fifths being singletons. The sequencing sample was made of peripheral blood. These receptors were collected from a woman over 75 with active or convalescent COVID-19.

CDR3 DNA: TGTGCCAGCAGTACACAGGGGGCGGGAAACACTGAAGCTTTCTTT. This gives the protein CASSTQGAGNTEAFF. The chain couples TRBV28 to TRBJ1-1; 9 nucleotides align to TRBD1. J was trimmed by 2 bases and V by 5 bases; bases with no gene match: 6. The germline CDR1 and CDR2 sequences are MDHEN and SYDVKM. This CDR3 is built from 15 residues.

The chain uses TRBV5-4 and TRBJ2-5, with 9 bases lining up with TRBD2. The CDR3 loop spans 15 amino acids. Germline V lookup: CDR1 SGHNT, CDR2 YYREEE (reference sequence). The V segment lost 5 bases and the J segment 5 bases; nucleotides outside the gene matches: 10. The CDR3: CASSFGLAKKETQYF. In DNA, the CDR3 is TGTGCCAGCAGTTTTGGACTAGCGAAGAAGGAGACCCAGTACTTC.

Worth noting for this clone: Distinct nucleotide sequences in the sample also encode this CDR3. CDR3 nucleotides: TGTGCCAGCAGTCTCTACCGTACAGATACGCAGTATTTT. It encodes CASSLYRTDTQYF. The J gene is TRBJ2-3, the V gene TRBV7-3; D is unresolved. Germline loops: CDR1 SGHTA, CDR2 FQGTGA. The CDR3 has 13 residues. The V end lost 6 bases, the J end lost 3 bases, and 10 bases lay between the germline ends.

This clone turned up a few times. CDR3 nucleotides: TGCGCCAGCAGCTTCGACAGGGTTGATGGCTACACCTTC. Translation gives CASSFDRVDGYTF. The V call is TRBV5-1, the J call TRBJ1-2; TRBD1 matches at 7 bases. The CDR3 has 13 residues. J lost 6 bases, V lost 2 bases, and 4 bases had no gene match. The germline CDR1 and CDR2 sequences are SGHRS and YFSETQ. The full variable domain, completed using reference TRBV5-1 and TRBJ1-2, is KAGVTQTPRYLIKTRGQQVTLSCSPISGHRSVSWYQQTPGQGLQFLFEYFSETQRNKGNFPGRFSGRQFSNSRSEMNVSTLELGDSALYLCASSFDRVDGYTFGSGTRLTVV.

The rearrangement links TRBV7-7 to TRBJ2-1; 9 bases align to TRBD2. Trimming took 7 bases from V and 5 from J; bases not matched to a gene: 15. The CDR3 runs to 17 residues. Per germline, CDR1 SSHAT and CDR2 FNYEAQ (reference sequence). CDR3 in amino acids: CASTSGRAGGPHNEQFF. The CDR3, as DNA: TGTGCCAGCACCTCCGGGCGGGCGGGAGGGCCTCACAATGAGCAGTTCTTC.

The chain joins TRBV5-4 to TRBJ1-2; a possible D gene is TRBD1 (6 bases). Germline CDR1 reads SGHNT; CDR2 reads YYREEE (reference sequence). Between the trimmed V and J ends, which lost 8 bases and 7 bases, there was a span of 18 bases. This CDR3 has 13 amino acids. This CDR3 reads CASSGGGGFGYTF. As DNA, the CDR3 is TGTGCCAGTTCTGGAGGGGGGGGCTTTGGCTACACCTTC.

V gene TRBV7-9 combines with J gene TRBJ2-1; TRBD1 aligns across 7 bases. J was trimmed by 7 bases and V by 2 bases; bases with no gene match: 8. Germline values: CDR1 SEHNR, CDR2 FQNEAQ (reference sequence). This CDR3 is built from 15 residues. The CDR3 sequence: CASSLFRDRENEQFF. CDR3 DNA: TGTGCCAGCAGCTTATTCCGGGACAGAGAGAATGAGCAGTTCTTC.

The chain recombines TRBV24-1 with TRBJ1-4; D is ambiguous. Trimming took 1 base from V and 6 from J, leaving 11 bases between them. Per germline, CDR1 KGHDR and CDR2 SFDVKD. This CDR3 is 15 amino acids long. CDR3 coding DNA: TGTGCCACCAGTGATTTTTTAGCTATTCATGAAAAACTGTTTTTT. It is translated as CATSDFLAIHEKLFF.

This chain links TRBV28 with TRBJ2-7; 11 nucleotides align to TRBD2. J was trimmed by 7 bases and V by 6 bases; bases with no gene match: 8. From germline, CDR1 is MDHEN and CDR2 SYDVKM. The length of the CDR3 is 14 residues. The CDR3 loop reads CASRTSGDPTEQYF. CDR3 bases: TGTGCCAGCAGGACTAGCGGGGACCCCACAGAGCAGTACTTC.

V usage is TRBV7-2 and J usage is TRBJ1-6, with D perhaps TRBD1 (5 bases). CDR3 length equals 15 residues. Germline CDR1 reads SGHTA; CDR2 reads FQGNSA. Trimming removed 3 bases from V and 7 bases from J, with 13 bases in between. CDR3: CASSFGGPRNSPLHF. In DNA, the CDR3 is TGTGCCAGCAGCTTCGGGGGACCGAGGAATTCACCCCTCCACTTT.

The V call is TRBV6-5, the J call TRBJ2-1; TRBD1 agrees at 9 bases. The CDR3 contains 15 residues. CDR1 is MNHEY and CDR2 is SVGAGI in the germline V gene. V lost 5 bases and J lost 7; bases outside the gene matches: 9. The CDR3 sequence: CASSKPGQGLNEQFF. The CDR3 DNA reads as TGTGCCAGCAGTAAACCGGGACAGGGTCTGAATGAGCAGTTCTTC.

J is TRBJ2-2 and V is TRBV28; D is unclear. The CDR3 spans 13 residues. Trimming stripped 3 bases from V and 2 bases from J, with 4 bases between. Germline-derived CDR1 and CDR2 are MDHEN and SYDVKM. The CDR3 protein is CASSFSNTGELFF. CDR3 DNA sequence: TGTGCCAGCAGTTTTAGTAACACCGGGGAGCTGTTTTTT.

This sequence joins TRBV2 and TRBJ1-2; 8 bases are shared with TRBD1. Germline V gene lookup returns CDR1 SNHLY and CDR2 FYNNEI. Unmatched junction bases numbered 13, after V lost 6 bases and J lost 4 bases. The CDR3 runs 16 residues. The CDR3, as DNA: TGTGCCAGCAGCGTTGTAAACAGGGGGGCCAGCTATGGCTACACCTTC. It yields the protein CASSVVNRGASYGYTF.

The chain couples TRBV18 to TRBJ1-2; D is perhaps TRBD1 (5 bases). The CDR3 length is 14 residues. The germline gives CDR1 KGHSH, CDR2 LQKENI. Trimming took 3 bases from V and 3 from J, leaving 11 bases between them. CDR3 sequence (DNA): TGTGCCAGCTCACCTGGCGGGGCGGACTATGGCTACACCTTC. This gives the protein CASSPGGADYGYTF.

This chain links TRBV19 with TRBJ2-5; D is unclear. The germline V gene encodes CDR1 LNHDA and CDR2 SQIVND (reference sequence). This CDR3 spans 13 amino acids. The germline V and J ends were trimmed by 4 bases and 4 bases, with 10 bases remaining between them. The CDR3 sequence is CASSTRYGETQYF. The CDR3 DNA reads as TGTGCCAGTAGTACCCGCTACGGAGAGACCCAGTACTTC. Based on the CDR3 plus reference TRBV19 and TRBJ2-5, the full variable domain is DGGITQSPKYLFRKEGQNVTLSCEQNLNHDAMYWYRQDPGQGLRLIYYSQIVNDFQKGDIAEGYSVSREKKESFPLTVTSAQKNPTAFYLCASSTRYGETQYFGPGTRLLVL.

This sequence joins TRBV5-1 and TRBJ2-2; 10 bases agree with TRBD2. The CDR3 spans 16 residues. With 4 bases clipped from V and 6 bases from J, the junction kept 9 bases outside the gene matches. Germline values: CDR1 SGHRS, CDR2 YFSETQ. CDR3 residues: CASSPGVLAGPGELFF. The CDR3 nucleotides are TGCGCCAGCAGCCCGGGGGTACTAGCGGGACCCGGGGAGCTGTTTTTT.

V gene TRBV11-3 combines with J gene TRBJ1-2; D possibly corresponds to TRBD1 (6 bases). The CDR3 is 15 amino acids. CDR1 is SGHNT and CDR2 is YENEEA in the germline V gene. Trimming left V 0 bases short and J 8 bases short, with 16 bases between. Here the CDR3 DNA reads TGTGCCAGCAGCTTAGACCCCAGGGGCGTCGAAGGCTACACCTTC. Protein sequence: CASSLDPRGVEGYTF. Using reference TRBV11-3 and TRBJ1-2 for the parts outside the CDR3, the full variable domain is EAGVVQSPRYKIIEKKQPVAFWCNPISGHNTLYWYLQNLGQGPELLIRYENEEAVDDSQLPKDRFSAERLKGVDSTLKIQPAELGDSAVYLCASSLDPRGVEGYTFGSGTRLTVV.

The chain joins TRBV5-1 to TRBJ2-1; maybe TRBD1 (5 bases). Per germline, CDR1 SGHRS and CDR2 YFSETQ. The CDR3 is made up of 15 amino acids. V lost 4 bases and J lost 6, with 17 bases in between. CDR3 coding DNA: TGCGCCAGCAGCCCCGACAGCCCGGCCTTCAATGAGCAGTTCTTC. Translation: CASSPDSPAFNEQFF. The variable domain in full, with the rest retrieved from reference TRBV5-1 and TRBJ2-1, is KAGVTQTPRYLIKTRGQQVTLSCSPISGHRSVSWYQQTPGQGLQFLFEYFSETQRNKGNFPGRFSGRQFSNSRSEMNVSTLELGDSALYLCASSPDSPAFNEQFFGPGTRLTVL.

The genes are TRBV27 and TRBJ2-2; TRBD1 matches at 10 bases. Trimming at V came to 2 bases and at J to 1 base, leaving 4 bases not matched to a gene. The length of the CDR3 is 17 residues. Germline CDR1 MNHEY, CDR2 SMNVEV (reference sequence). The CDR3 nucleotides read TGTGCCAGCAGTTTACGGAGGACAGGGGGGAACACCGGGGAGCTGTTTTTT. It codes for CASSLRRTGGNTGELFF.

This rearrangement joins TRBV5-8 to TRBJ2-7, with D possibly being TRBD1 (6 bases). This CDR3 contains 16 residues. Germline V gives CDR1 SGHTS, CDR2 YDEGEE. Trimming left V 0 bases short and J 0 bases short, with 13 bases between. The CDR3 sequence: CASSLAQGPSSYEQYF. CDR3 nucleotide sequence: TGTGCCAGCAGCTTGGCTCAGGGGCCAAGCTCCTACGAGCAGTACTTC.

This clone was counted only a few times. The CDR3 DNA follows: TGTGCCAGCAGCTTAGTTGGGAGGAATTCACCCCTCCACTTT. Protein sequence: CASSLVGRNSPLHF. V usage is TRBV7-9 and J usage is TRBJ1-6; D unresolved. The length of the CDR3 is 14 residues. With 1 base removed from V and 7 bases from J, the gap between germline ends came to 8 bases. Germline V gene data show CDR1 as SEHNR and CDR2 as FQNEAQ (reference sequence).

The genes are TRBV5-6 and TRBJ1-1; D gene unclear. Germline CDR1 reads SGHDT; CDR2 reads YYEEEE. The CDR3 totals 14 residues. The V and J ends lost 1 base and 1 base respectively, with 8 bases between them. The CDR3 spells CASSLFPGNTEAFF. DNA of the CDR3: TGTGCCAGCAGCTTGTTTCCGGGGAACACTGAAGCTTTCTTT.

Turning to this clone: A read error may produce the germline difference seen at one junction end. The V gene is TRBV7-6, the J gene TRBJ2-1, with a weak D call TRBD2 (6 bases). Germline V gives CDR1 SGHVS, CDR2 FNYEAQ. The CDR3 runs 16 residues. The CDR3 loop is CASSTLSGSSHNEQFF. DNA of the CDR3: TGTGCTAGCAGCACTCTTAGCGGAAGCTCCCACAATGAGCAGTTCTTC. Based on the CDR3 plus reference TRBV7-6 and TRBJ2-1, the full variable domain is GAGVSQSPRYKVTKRGQDVALRCDPISGHVSLYWYRQALGQGPEFLTYFNYEAQQDKSGLPNDRFSAERPEGSISTLTIQRTEQRDSAMYRCASSTLSGSSHNEQFFGPGTRLTVL.

The J gene is TRBJ1-1, the V gene TRBV28, with D hard to call. Germline values: CDR1 MDHEN, CDR2 SYDVKM. V lost 6 bases and J lost 4, with 12 bases in between. This CDR3 comprises 13 residues. CDR3 amino acids: CASRRWLGTEAFF. CDR3 coding DNA: TGTGCCAGCAGGCGTTGGCTAGGCACTGAAGCTTTCTTT.

The chain has TRBV28 and TRBJ2-7; 7 bases agree with TRBD2. The ends lost 6 bases at V and 0 bases at J; junction bases unmatched: 5. The CDR3 covers 14 residues. Germline V CDR1 and CDR2: MDHEN, SYDVKM. CDR3 nucleotide sequence: TGTGCCAGCAGCGTAGCGGGTGCCTCCTACGAGCAGTACTTC. Its translation is CASSVAGASYEQYF.

The rearrangement joins TRBV9 to TRBJ2-5; D is possibly TRBD1 (7 bases). The ends were cut back, 0 bases at V and 7 bases at J, with 16 bases in the middle. The germline V gene has CDR1 SGDLS and CDR2 YYNGEE. The CDR3 has 15 residues. The DNA of the CDR3 is TGTGCCAGCAGCGTAGACAGGGGAGGTTTTGCGACCCAGTACTTC. This sequence encodes CASSVDRGGFATQYF. The variable domain in full, completed from reference TRBV9 and TRBJ2-5, reads DSGVTQTPKHLITATGQRVTLRCSPRSGDLSVYWYQQSLDQGLQFLIQYYNGEERAKGNILERFSAQQFPDLHSELNLSSLELGDSALYFCASSVDRGGFATQYFGPGTRLLVL.

This clone occurred a few times. The J gene is TRBJ2-2, the V gene TRBV6-1; the match to TRBD2 covers 13 bases. J lost 4 bases, V lost 0 bases, and 8 bases had no gene match. The germline gives CDR1 MNHNS, CDR2 SASEGT. The CDR3 is 19 residues long. CDR3 bases: TGTGCCAGCAGTGAAGCGCTTCCGGGACTAGCGGGGACCACCGGGGAGCTGTTTTTT. It encodes CASSEALPGLAGTTGELFF.

In regard to this clone: Within the sample, other DNA sequences also encode this same CDR3. The J gene is TRBJ2-1, the V gene TRBV5-1; D gene ambiguous. Germline assignment: CDR1 SGHRS and CDR2 YFSETQ. The CDR3 covers 13 residues. V lost 0 bases and J 4 bases, leaving 5 bases between the germline ends. CDR3 loop: CASSLARYNEQFF. In DNA, the CDR3 is TGCGCCAGCAGCTTGGCTCGTTACAATGAGCAGTTCTTC.

This clone was counted between two and nine times. The chain recombines TRBV23-1 with TRBJ1-2; 8 bases agree with TRBD1. TRBV23-1 is given ORF status, its function remaining uncertain. The junction had 8 bases not matched to a gene; V was cut back by 3 bases and J by 2 bases. The CDR3 has 16 residues. CDR3 DNA: TGCGCCAGCAGTCAGTCCGAGACAGGGGTAAACTATGGCTACACCTTC. Encoded protein: CASSQSETGVNYGYTF.

The chain employs TRBV7-2 and TRBJ2-7; D perhaps matches TRBD1 (6 bases). Per the germline V gene, CDR1 is SGHTA and CDR2 is FQGNSA. The CDR3 spans 13 residues. V lost 7 bases and J lost 4, with 14 bases in between. The CDR3 is CASILVQGYEQYF. CDR3 bases: TGTGCCAGCATCCTGGTACAGGGTTACGAGCAGTACTTC.

The genes are TRBV4-2 and TRBJ2-2; maybe TRBD1 (6 bases). The CDR3 length is 16 residues. The germline V and J ends were trimmed by 1 base and 6 bases, with 15 bases remaining between them. Germline V CDR1 and CDR2: LGHNA, YNFKEQ. DNA of the CDR3: TGTGCCAGCAGCCAAGGAGGCAGGGGTCGTCCCGGGGAGCTGTTTTTT. Translation gives CASSQGGRGRPGELFF.